This entry is about one TCR beta chain. Its antigen is unidentified. The data belong to a study of graft-versus-host responses after intestinal transplantation. For the study at large: Recipients received multivisceral, liver-intestinal, or isolated intestinal transplants. The whole recipient group had anti-thymocyte globulin induction followed by tacrolimus and steroids for 2 to 3 years.

Findings and limits, study-wide: Detected in recipient marrow were GvH clones, some of which were first observed in ileum or blood. Early HvG declines after transplant were associated with peak circulating GvH clone levels.

Clones were read by immunoSEQ multiplex PCR, and TCRdb kept only the in-frame ones, dropping some. There are fewer than 65,000 clones in the sample; more than 80% occur only once, and around 0.6% lies in the top ten. This clonotype originated in a human donor who was the organ donor for an intestinal transplant. The sequences come from unstimulated CD4+ T cells sorted from spleen or lymph node cells, collected before transplant.

The CDR3 loop reads CASGLLEGAKGYTF. In DNA, the CDR3 is TGTGCTAGTGGTTTGCTGGAGGGCGCCAAGGGCTACACCTTC. The V and J genes are TRBV12-5 and TRBJ1-2; no definite D call. The CDR3 has 14 amino acids. The V end was cut by 2 bases, the J end by 8 bases, with 15 bases between. Germline V gene lookup returns CDR1 LGHNT and CDR2 FRNRAP.